This passage covers 25 T cell receptor beta chains from one sample sequenced in a study of CD8 T cells in Susac syndrome. RNA amounts of roughly 0.45 to 1 ug underwent reverse transcription with random hexamers. TCRdb used MiXCR to reprocess the immunoSEQ multiplex PCR reads, holding one entry per CDR3 protein. Of approximately 150,000 distinct CDR3 sequences detected, approximately 93% appear once; the ten largest clones hold roughly 0.1%. Sequenced material: CD4+ T cells from PBMCs. These receptors came from a human donor with multiple sclerosis.

The sample holds one count of this clonotype. The chain uses TRBV27 and TRBJ2-4; D tentatively reads TRBD1 or TRBD2 (5 bases each). Per germline, CDR1 MNHEY and CDR2 SMNVEV (reference sequence). Deletions cut 5 bases from V and 7 bases from J, with 12 bases between. CDR3 length: 13 amino acids. CDR3 loop: CASSPNRDNIQYF. CDR3 DNA: TGTGCCAGCAGTCCCAACCGGGACAACATTCAGTACTTC.

CDR3 DNA: TGCAGCCCGGCGAGACAGGGGCACAATGAGCAGTTCTTC. Encoded protein: CSPARQGHNEQFF. The genes are TRBV20-1 and TRBJ2-1; 8 positions match TRBD1. This CDR3 spans 13 amino acids. CDR1 is DFQATT and CDR2 is SNEGSKA in the germline V gene (reference sequence).

The gene calls are TRBV6-5 and TRBJ2-7; D is uncertain. The ends were cut back, 5 bases at V and 9 bases at J, with 20 bases in the middle. The CDR3 length is 14 residues. CDR1 and CDR2 (germline): MNHEY, SVGAGI. The CDR3 DNA sequence: TGTGCCAGCAGTGCCGCCGGACGTTGGGTAGGGCAGTACTTC. Protein: CASSAAGRWVGQYF.

The table lists this clonotype with a count of one. The chain couples TRBV5-6 to TRBJ1-4; 8 nucleotides agree with TRBD1. The V segment lost 0 bases and the J segment 8 bases; nucleotides outside the gene matches: 3. In germline, CDR1 is SGHDT, CDR2 YYEEEE. The CDR3 contains 14 residues. The CDR3 DNA reads as TGTGCCAGCAGCTTGGGGACAGGGTGGGAAAAACTGTTTTTT. Its translation: CASSLGTGWEKLFF.

The chain carries TRBV3-1 and TRBJ2-7; D perhaps matches TRBD2 (6 bases). V lost 3 bases and J lost 2, with 14 bases in between. The CDR3 is made up of 15 amino acids. Germline CDR1 is LGHDT and CDR2 is YNNKEL (reference sequence). The CDR3 nucleotides read TGTGCCAGCAGCCAGACGGGACTCTCAGCCTACGAGCAGTACTTC. Its protein is CASSQTGLSAYEQYF.

This sequence joins TRBV19 and TRBJ1-2; TRBD1 is a possible D gene (6 bases). The CDR3 covers 16 residues. V was clipped by 5 bases and J by 4 bases, with 20 bases between them. Germline loops: CDR1 LNHDA, CDR2 SQIVND (reference sequence). Here the CDR3 reads CASSGGGTGKSYGYTF. The CDR3, as DNA: TGTGCCAGTAGTGGGGGGGGAACAGGGAAATCCTATGGCTACACCTTC.

The gene calls are TRBV25-1 and TRBJ2-7, with 10 bases identical to TRBD1. The CDR3 has 16 amino acids. Germline V gives CDR1 MGHDK, CDR2 SYGVNS. Losses at the gene ends were 3 bases for V and 3 bases for J; bases not matched to a gene: 8. In DNA, the CDR3 is TGTGCCAGCAGTGATCGGGGGACAGGGGTCAACTACGAGCAGTACTTC. Amino acids: CASSDRGTGVNYEQYF.

This chain joins TRBV7-9 and TRBJ1-1; D is unclear. Germline V gives CDR1 SEHNR, CDR2 FQNEAQ (reference sequence). This CDR3 contains 12 residues. V lost 0 bases and J lost 6, with 5 bases in between. The CDR3 DNA is TGTGCCAGCAGCTTAGCGGTGGCTGAAGCTTTCTTT. It codes for CASSLAVAEAFF.

The chain carries TRBV18 and TRBJ2-5; TRBD1 matches 8 bases. From germline, CDR1 is KGHSH and CDR2 LQKENI. The trim removed 3 bases at V and 2 bases at J, leaving 2 bases unmatched. The CDR3 runs 14 residues. CDR3 DNA sequence: TGTGCCAGCTCACCCGGACAGGGTCAAGAGACCCAGTACTTC. Protein sequence: CASSPGQGQETQYF.

V is TRBV7-9 and J is TRBJ1-2; no firm D call. V lost 1 base, J lost 5 bases, and 11 bases lay in between. CDR1 SEHNR and CDR2 FQNEAQ come from the germline V gene (reference sequence). The CDR3 spans 14 residues. CDR3: CASSLEWGGYGYTF. The DNA for the CDR3 is TGTGCCAGCAGCTTAGAATGGGGTGGATATGGCTACACCTTC.

This rearrangement joins TRBV11-2 to TRBJ1-1; tentative D call: TRBD1 (6 bases). Germline CDR1 is SGHAT and CDR2 is FQNNGV. V was trimmed by 3 bases and J by 1 base, leaving 15 bases between them. The CDR3 has 16 amino acids. The CDR3 reads CASSLRGDSTNTEAFF. The CDR3 bases are TGTGCCAGCAGCTTGAGGGGGGATAGCACGAACACTGAAGCTTTCTTT. Full variable domain (missing parts from reference TRBV11-2 and TRBJ1-1): EAGVAQSPRYKIIEKRQSVAFWCNPISGHATLYWYQQILGQGPKLLIQFQNNGVVDDSQLPKDRFSAERLKGVDSTLKIQPAKLEDSAVYLCASSLRGDSTNTEAFFGQGTRLTVV.

The J gene is TRBJ1-5, the V gene TRBV18, with TRBD1 as a possible D gene (5 bases). The CDR3 is 14 residues long. Germline CDR1 KGHSH, CDR2 LQKENI. V was clipped by 3 bases and J by 4 bases, with 10 bases between them. For the CDR3, the DNA is TGTGCCAGCTCACCGACCAGGGTTAATCAGCCCCAGCATTTT. This translates into CASSPTRVNQPQHF.

V is TRBV10-3 and J is TRBJ2-2; D ambiguous. This CDR3 is 12 amino acids long. The V gene lost 6 bases and the J gene lost 7 bases, with 9 bases spanning the gap. Germline assignment: CDR1 ENHRY and CDR2 SYGVKD. The CDR3 loop is CAISPLNGELFF. The CDR3 region has the DNA TGTGCCATCAGCCCCCTTAACGGGGAGCTGTTTTTT.

The rearrangement links TRBV7-9 to TRBJ2-7, with a tentative D call TRBD1 (7 bases). The CDR3 is 12 residues long. In germline, CDR1 is SEHNR, CDR2 FQNEAQ (reference sequence). Deletions cut 10 bases from V and 3 bases from J, with 13 bases between. CDR3 protein: CATDREVYEQYF. The CDR3 DNA follows: TGTGCCACTGACAGGGAGGTCTACGAGCAGTACTTC.

The gene calls are TRBV2 and TRBJ1-1, with D possibly TRBD1 on 5 matching bases. Trimming cost V 6 bases and J 6 bases, with 11 bases left between them. CDR1 is SNHLY and CDR2 is FYNNEI in the germline V gene. CDR3 length: 12 amino acids. This CDR3 reads CASSIRGSEAFF. CDR3 bases: TGTGCCAGCAGCATAAGGGGCTCTGAAGCTTTCTTT.

The rearrangement uses TRBV27 and TRBJ2-7; possibly TRBD1 for D (6 bases). The CDR3 has 14 residues. The V and J ends lost 2 bases and 4 bases respectively, with 12 bases between them. Germline CDR1 is MNHEY and CDR2 is SMNVEV (reference sequence). The CDR3 nucleotides read TGTGCCAGCAGTTTAAACTATCAGGGGTACGAGCAGTACTTC. This encodes CASSLNYQGYEQYF.

This clonotype was seen a single time. The V call is TRBV30, the J call TRBJ2-2, with 11 bases identical to TRBD2. This CDR3 region has 16 residues. V shed 3 bases, J shed 5 bases, and the junction held 8 bases outside the gene matches. CDR1 GTSNPN and CDR2 SVGIG come from the germline V gene (reference sequence). The CDR3 DNA reads as TGTGCCTGGAGAGCCCCCGGGACTAGCGGTACCGGGGAGCTGTTTTTT. As protein: CAWRAPGTSGTGELFF.

V is TRBV30 and J is TRBJ1-2, with 9 bases aligning to TRBD1. The V segment lost 4 bases and the J segment 7 bases; nucleotides outside the gene matches: 7. The CDR3 is 13 amino acids. Germline V gene data show CDR1 as GTSNPN and CDR2 as SVGIG (reference sequence). The CDR3 DNA sequence: TGTGCCTGGAAAACAGGGGGCGCCCGTGGCTACACCTTC. Translated, it gives CAWKTGGARGYTF. Full variable domain (rest looked up from reference TRBV30 and TRBJ1-2): SQTIHQWPATLVQPVGSPLSLECTVEGTSNPNLYWYRQAAGRGLQLLFYSVGIGQISSEVPQNLSASRPQDRQFILSSKKLLLSDSGFYLCAWKTGGARGYTFGSGTRLTVV.

This clonotype came up once. V and J are TRBV15 and TRBJ2-2; D is ambiguous. Germline-derived CDR1 and CDR2 are LNHNV and YYDKDF (reference sequence). With 5 bases removed from V and 4 bases from J, the gap between germline ends came to 11 bases. The CDR3 covers 14 residues. CDR3 sequence reads: CATSGFEITGELFF. CDR3 DNA: TGTGCCACCAGCGGGTTTGAAATCACCGGGGAGCTGTTTTTT.

This chain connects TRBV30 to TRBJ2-7; 7 bases match TRBD2. The trim removed 2 bases at V and 1 base at J, leaving 5 bases unmatched. CDR1 and CDR2 (germline): GTSNPN, SVGIG (reference sequence). This CDR3 spans 14 amino acids. The CDR3 here is CAWSRLAISYEQYF. The CDR3 nucleotides are TGTGCCTGGAGTAGACTAGCAATATCCTACGAGCAGTACTTC.

The chain links TRBV9 to TRBJ1-3, with D uncertain. Germline CDR1 reads SGDLS; CDR2 reads YYNGEE. This CDR3 is built from 15 residues. Trimming left V 2 bases short and J 3 bases short, with 12 bases between. CDR3: CASSVSLQFGNTIYF. The CDR3 bases are TGTGCCAGCAGCGTGAGTCTGCAATTTGGAAACACCATATATTTT. Supplemented by reference TRBV9 and TRBJ1-3, the full variable domain reads DSGVTQTPKHLITATGQRVTLRCSPRSGDLSVYWYQQSLDQGLQFLIQYYNGEERAKGNILERFSAQQFPDLHSELNLSSLELGDSALYFCASSVSLQFGNTIYFGEGSWLTVV.

J is TRBJ2-4 and V is TRBV20-1, with D uncertain. This CDR3 is 13 amino acids long. Between the trimmed V and J ends, which lost 2 bases and 3 bases, there was a span of 8 bases. From germline, CDR1 is DFQATT and CDR2 SNEGSKA (reference sequence). The CDR3 nucleotides are TGCAGTGCTAGACAGTCTGGCAAAAACATTCAGTACTTC. This encodes CSARQSGKNIQYF.

The J gene is TRBJ1-2, the V gene TRBV20-1; tentatively, D is TRBD1 (5 bases). The germline CDR1 and CDR2 sequences are DFQATT and SNEGSKA (reference sequence). CDR3 length: 18 residues. Trimming pared 3 bases from V and 8 bases from J, leaving 31 bases between. The CDR3 protein is CSARPPEGDRGSVGGYTF. CDR3 sequence (DNA): TGCAGTGCTAGGCCCCCCGAGGGAGACAGAGGGTCGGTAGGCGGCTACACCTTC.

This clonotype has more than one count but fewer than ten. V is TRBV7-9 and J is TRBJ2-5; a possible D gene is TRBD2 (5 bases). The CDR3 sequence is 11 residues long. Germline V gene data show CDR1 as SEHNR and CDR2 as FQNEAQ (reference sequence). V lost 4 bases, J lost 5 bases, and 5 bases lay in between. Written as DNA, the CDR3 is TGTGCCAGCAGCTCGGGGGAGACCCAGTACTTC. It yields the protein CASSSGETQYF.

The gene calls are TRBV5-1 and TRBJ2-1; 7 positions match TRBD2. The CDR3 is made up of 17 amino acids. Germline V gene data show CDR1 as SGHRS and CDR2 as YFSETQ. Losses at the gene ends were 0 bases for V and 2 bases for J; bases not matched to a gene: 8. CDR3 sequence (DNA): TGCGCCAGCAGCTTGGGCGGGGGTATCGTGCCCTACAATGAGCAGTTCTTC. As protein: CASSLGGGIVPYNEQFF.